The following is a TCR beta chain sequence with its context. The target antigen is unknown. Among the donors, all were Caucasian adults who lived in Nashville, Tennessee. J gave up 3 bases and V 3 bases, and 2 bases lay outside the gene matches. Germline assignment: CDR1 MNHEY and CDR2 SMNVEV (reference sequence). The CDR3 covers 16 residues. TCRdb's table, derived via immunoSEQ multiplex PCR, lists solely in-frame clones and lacks some. Of fewer than 350,000 clones listed, more than 75% are singletons. This sample stems from a study of shared clonotypes between healthy human individuals. Whole-study findings and limits: The study sampled only blood, and tissue repertoires likely differ. A few donors had about 5.1% of their naive CD4 clonotypes in common. Estimated richness values were generally larger in naive subsets than in memory subsets.

V usage is TRBV27 and J usage is TRBJ2-7; TRBD2 matches at 16 bases. Specimen: memory CD8+ T cells sorted from blood. The subset: CD45RO+ cells pooled with CCR7-negative TemRA cells. The source of this sequence is a young man in good health. The CDR3 here is CASSLGLAGGLYEQYF. As DNA, the CDR3 is TGTGCCAGCAGTTTGGGACTAGCGGGGGGGCTCTACGAGCAGTACTTC.